This entry describes one TCR beta chain. Its cognate antigen is unknown. It was by 5' RACE with UMI labels that the TRB cDNA libraries were prepared. TCRdb processed the 5' RACE reads again and assigns one entry to each CDR3 protein, with no DNA. The listing records 25,000 to 35,000 distinct CDR3 sequences. This CDR3 comprises 14 residues. Germline V gene lookup returns CDR1 SQVTM and CDR2 ANQGSEA. This record belongs to a study of CXCR3-negative and CXCR3-positive naive CD8 T cells. Whole-study results and caveats: The study found that naive CXCR3-negative and CXCR3-positive cells shared TRBV-TRBJ usage, while memory cells differed. Naive subsets were similarly diverse, while memory CD8+ repertoires were much less diverse.

The TCR sequence derives from a human donor in good health. Some clones in this sample may be carry-over from other donors' samples. V gene TRBV29-1 combines with J gene TRBJ2-7; TCRdb's D call of TRBD1 is untestable without DNA. Input material: memory CD8+ T cells from blood. CDR3 amino acids: CSVSPGQGGYEQYF.